This TCR beta chain originates from a study of shared T cell receptors in the human thymus (dated by TCRdb to 2020 to 2022). About the full investigation: The study examined how self-reactive, shared T-cell receptor alpha chains are generated in the human thymus.

In regard to this clone: Its antigen remains undetermined. No per-base quality is available; no much larger clone lies one base away.

Libraries came from the immunoSEQ multiplex PCR assay. Held by TCRdb, this immuneACCESS table contains in-frame sequences only and omits some clones. Under half of the omission traces to an unresolved V gene where checked; the cause of the rest is unknown. For this sample the table gives about 660,000 clones, of which about 89% were detected only once. Together, the top ten hold under 0.01% of the sample. These data also featured in a second study, about human thymus T cells. Drawing on the second study: The donors were immunologically healthy infants in Finland who had open corrective cardiac surgery for congenital heart defects. The thymus tissue came from surgical resects taken out during corrective cardiac surgery. Both the thymic and the peripheral blood repertoires appeared to show biased V and J gene segment usage. The related research reported highly overlapping thymic TCR repertoires among unrelated individuals. TCR alpha and beta repertoires from roughly 8 infant thymus samples and a few related peripheral blood samples were characterized in the study. The infant donors were roughly 7 to 244 days old, and the cohort included five to seven males and a couple of females. Thymocytes were released mechanically from tissue and stored at -70 °C as pellets of about 9-32 million cells. Genomic DNA was extracted from frozen cell pellets with a QIAsymphony instrument. The immunoSEQ multiplex PCR assay was used to amplify the TCRB and TCRAD loci from a standardized amount of quality-controlled genomic DNA. The amplicons covered the V(D)J region and were long enough to include the CDR3 and to identify the V and J genes. Through the commercial immunoSEQ service, the amplicons were sequenced on an Illumina platform. Corrections for primer bias and sequencing errors followed previously described methods, while TCRAD and TCRB definitions were based on the IMGT database. Repertoires were analysed with immunoSEQ Analyzer 3.0 and VDJTools, covering basic statistics, V/J segment usage, diversity estimates, rarefaction and pairwise overlap. Chao1, ChaoE, Efron-Thisted, Shannon and inverse Simpson indices were used to estimate diversity, which was also estimated on datasets down-sampled to the smallest sample. Repertoire overlap used strict matching of CDR3 nucleotide sequence, V gene and J gene, with Jaccard-based multidimensional scaling clustering. Thymus samples yielded on average approximately 800,000 unique TCRB clonotypes, compared with 65,000 to 100,000 from blood samples.

The origin of this receptor is a boy younger than two with a congenital heart defect. Donor details come from another sample of the same person, matched by shared clones. Material: thymocytes.

The CDR3 in this case is CASSAGSGPYEQYF. In nucleotides, the sequence is TGTGCCAGCAGCGCGGGGAGTGGCCCCTACGAGCAGTACTTC. The chain employs TRBV9 and TRBJ2-7; TRBD2 is a weak D gene call, 5 bases matching. The CDR3 measures 14 amino acids from cysteine to phenylalanine. Only the CDR3 DNA stays, 42 bases, in frame from base 1. As encoded in the germline V gene, CDR1 is SGDLS while CDR2 is YYNGEE. V loses 3 bases, J loses 2 bases, and the germline ends lie 12 bases apart.